The 8 T cell receptor beta chains given below trace back to one sample, sequenced in a study of T cell repertoires in cytomegalovirus infection. From the reads, TCRdb called clonotypes with MiXCR, one entry per CDR3 protein. The sample consists of about 490,000 distinct CDR3 sequences, 15% to 20% of them appearing once. Sequencing was done on a sample of CD8+ T cells from PBMCs. The receptors shown here come from a human donor in good health (CMV status not recorded). Some clones in this sample may be carry-over from other donors' samples.

This clonotype was counted a few times. The J gene is TRBJ1-1, the V gene TRBV9; 7 nucleotides line up with TRBD1. The CDR3 sequence is 13 residues long. The V and J ends lost 3 bases and 6 bases, in that order; junction bases with no gene match: 5. Germline CDR1 is SGDLS and CDR2 is YYNGEE. The CDR3 region is CASSGTGGAEAFF. The CDR3 DNA reads as TGTGCCAGCAGCGGGACAGGTGGAGCTGAAGCTTTCTTT.

The rearrangement links TRBV4-2 to TRBJ1-6; TRBD1 agrees at 7 bases. Germline assignment: CDR1 LGHNA and CDR2 YNFKEQ. CDR3 size: 16 residues. Trimming removed 6 bases from V and 10 bases from J; junction bases left unmatched: 15. The DNA for the CDR3 is TGTGCCAGCAGGCAGATAAATGCCGGGACAGCATCACCCCTCCACTTT. Its protein is CASRQINAGTASPLHF.

This clonotype was recorded many times. V is TRBV7-8 and J is TRBJ2-3; 7 bases line up with TRBD2. V shed 1 base and J 3 bases; nucleotides not matched to a gene: 7. CDR1 SGHVS and CDR2 FQNEAQ come from the germline V gene. The CDR3 is made up of 16 amino acids. This CDR3 is CASSLGWGGRTDTQYF. In nucleotides, the CDR3 is TGTGCCAGCAGCTTAGGGTGGGGAGGGAGGACAGATACGCAGTATTTT.

This clonotype was picked up many times. The V and J genes are TRBV7-9 and TRBJ2-5; TRBD1 matches 9 bases. The CDR3 extends over 16 amino acids. Per germline, CDR1 SEHNR and CDR2 FQNEAQ (reference sequence). The junction had 9 bases not matched to a gene; V was cut back by 5 bases and J by 2 bases. CDR3 region: CASSLRSGTGQETQYF. CDR3 DNA: TGTGCCAGCAGCCTTCGCTCCGGGACAGGGCAAGAGACCCAGTACTTC.

This clonotype was seen only a few times. The chain employs TRBV9 and TRBJ2-3; 13 bases align to TRBD2. From germline, CDR1 is SGDLS and CDR2 YYNGEE. The V and J ends lost 3 bases and 2 bases, in that order; junction bases with no gene match: 3. This CDR3 is built from 16 residues. Written as DNA, the CDR3 is TGTGCCAGCAGCGGACTAGCGGGAGGCTTCACAGATACGCAGTATTTT. Translating gives CASSGLAGGFTDTQYF.

This clonotype was seen repeatedly, ten times or more. The rearrangement links TRBV7-9 to TRBJ2-5, with D hard to call. In germline, CDR1 is SEHNR, CDR2 FQNEAQ (reference sequence). V shed 5 bases and J shed 4 bases, with 14 bases lying between them. The CDR3 is 14 amino acids. The CDR3 here is CASSPPTRGETQYF. CDR3 nucleotide sequence: TGTGCCAGCAGCCCCCCTACCCGTGGAGAGACCCAGTACTTC.

This clonotype was recorded at least ten times. This chain connects TRBV28 to TRBJ2-1, with 7 nucleotides matching TRBD2. The CDR3 extends over 16 amino acids. Per germline, CDR1 MDHEN and CDR2 SYDVKM. The V segment lost 5 bases and the J segment 1 base; nucleotides outside the gene matches: 8. Here the CDR3 DNA reads TGTGCCAGCAGTCTACGACGACTAGCTTCCTACAATGAGCAGTTCTTC. Its translation: CASSLRRLASYNEQFF.

This rearrangement joins TRBV4-1 to TRBJ2-1, with TRBD2 matching over 8 bases. Germline V gene lookup returns CDR1 MGHRA and CDR2 YSYEKL. This CDR3 spans 16 amino acids. V gave up 4 bases and J gave up 8 bases; unmatched junction bases: 13. In DNA form, the CDR3 reads TGCGCCAGCAGCCCAGACATGGCGGGAGGTTACGATGAGCAGTTCTTC. Protein product: CASSPDMAGGYDEQFF.